The 20 T cell receptor beta chains in this list originate from one sample, sequenced in a study of low-dose radiotherapy and immunotherapy resistance in tumors. The authors ran 15 to 20 PCR cycles to amplify TCRs with a constant-region primer and V-primer adapter. TCRdb re-derived calls from the reads in MiXCR, one entry per CDR3 protein. Of some 45,000 distinct CDR3 sequences listed, 12% are singletons. Time point given: before trial treatment. The specimen was PBMCs, collected before treatment. Source of these receptors: a female donor with ovarian cancer.

This clonotype was detected many times. The chain employs TRBV13 and TRBJ1-1; D is undetermined. The germline gives CDR1 PRHDT, CDR2 FYEKMQ (reference sequence). The CDR3 has 15 residues. Trimming stripped 4 bases from V and 6 bases from J, with 18 bases between. The CDR3 sequence: CASSSLGRFSPEAFF. CDR3 nucleotides: TGTGCCAGCAGCTCCTTGGGCCGCTTTTCCCCTGAAGCTTTCTTT. The complete variable domain, with remaining parts taken from reference TRBV13 and TRBJ1-1, reads AAGVIQSPRHLIKEKRETATLKCYPIPRHDTVYWYQQGPGQDPQFLISFYEKMQSDKGSIPDRFSAQQFSDYHSELNMSSLELGDSALYFCASSSLGRFSPEAFFGQGTRLTVV.

This clonotype showed up many times. The V call is TRBV5-6, the J call TRBJ2-6; D is unresolved. With 4 bases removed from V and 1 base from J, the gap between germline ends came to 3 bases. The length of the CDR3 is 13 residues. In germline, CDR1 is SGHDT, CDR2 YYEEEE. As DNA, the CDR3 is TGTGCCAGCAGCGCGTCTGGGGCCAACGTCCTGACTTTC. Translating gives CASSASGANVLTF.

This clonotype was observed a few times. This chain connects TRBV5-1 to TRBJ2-7, with a possible D match to TRBD1 (6 bases). Trimming pared 4 bases from V and 2 bases from J, leaving 13 bases between. Germline assignment: CDR1 SGHRS and CDR2 YFSETQ. The CDR3 runs 14 residues. The CDR3 reads CASSAGTSTYEQYF. As DNA, the CDR3 is TGCGCCAGCAGCGCCGGGACATCGACCTACGAGCAGTACTTC.

At least ten counts were recorded for this clonotype. The chain couples TRBV10-3 to TRBJ2-2, with 8 bases identical to TRBD2. There are 16 residues in the CDR3. V shed 6 bases, J shed 7 bases, and the junction held 13 bases outside the gene matches. CDR1 is ENHRY, CDR2 SYGVKD, per germline. The DNA for the CDR3 is TGTGCCATCAGGTCCCCGGGACTAGATGTCGACGGGGAGCTGTTTTTT. Translated, it gives CAIRSPGLDVDGELFF.

This clonotype was seen ten or more times. This chain uses TRBV7-8 with TRBJ2-1; 7 bases map to TRBD2. V was pared by 1 base and J by 3 bases, with 0 bases of the junction left unmatched. Germline V gene data show CDR1 as SGHVS and CDR2 as FQNEAQ. This CDR3 spans 14 amino acids. The CDR3 spells CASSLGGGYNEQFF. CDR3 bases: TGTGCCAGCAGCTTAGGGGGGGGCTACAATGAGCAGTTCTTC. Together with reference TRBV7-8 and TRBJ2-1, the CDR3 gives the full variable domain: GAGVSQSPRYKVAKRGQDVALRCDPISGHVSLFWYQQALGQGPEFLTYFQNEAQLDKSGLPSDRFFAERPEGSVSTLKIQRTQQEDSAVYLCASSLGGGYNEQFFGPGTRLTVL.

This clonotype was counted at least ten times. The chain combines TRBV4-1 with TRBJ1-6, with a possible D match to TRBD1 (5 bases). Germline loops: CDR1 MGHRA, CDR2 YSYEKL. Trimming shortened V by 3 bases and J by 7 bases, and 19 bases separated the two germline ends. The CDR3 totals 17 residues. CDR3 protein: CASSHPQTGRENSPLHF. The CDR3 DNA sequence: TGCGCCAGCAGCCACCCTCAAACGGGCAGGGAGAATTCACCCCTCCACTTT.

This clonotype came up once. It is likely a read error: a sequence one base away is far more abundant. V usage is TRBV10-3 and J usage is TRBJ1-5, with TRBD1 identical over 8 bases. V lost 3 bases, J lost 1 base, and 2 bases stayed unmatched. Germline V gene sequence: CDR1 ENHRY, CDR2 SYGVKD. The CDR3 runs 15 residues. This chain's CDR3 is CAISEGQGSNQPQHF. DNA of the CDR3: TGTGCCATCAGTGAAGGACAGGGAAGCAATCAGCCCCAGCATTTT.

This clonotype occurred many times. V gene TRBV4-2 combines with J gene TRBJ1-3; possible D gene TRBD1, 5 bases. The germline V gene encodes CDR1 LGHNA and CDR2 YNFKEQ. V lost 0 bases, J lost 9 bases, and 6 bases lay in between. The CDR3 totals 12 residues. DNA of the CDR3: TGTGCCAGCAGCCAAGAGGGACGCACCATATATTTT. It codes for CASSQEGRTIYF.

This clonotype was picked up many times. The chain joins TRBV5-1 to TRBJ2-1; 7 nucleotides align to TRBD1. Germline V gives CDR1 SGHRS, CDR2 YFSETQ. There are 16 residues in the CDR3. Losses at the gene ends were 0 bases for V and 0 bases for J; bases not matched to a gene: 3. As DNA, the CDR3 is TGCGCCAGCAGCTTGGCAGGGGGTTCCTCCTACAATGAGCAGTTCTTC. Amino acid sequence: CASSLAGGSSYNEQFF.

The chain couples TRBV28 to TRBJ1-1, with a weak D call TRBD1 (6 bases). Germline V gene sequence: CDR1 MDHEN, CDR2 SYDVKM. Trimming removed 5 bases at V and 2 bases at J, with 15 bases between. This CDR3 is 15 amino acids long. In nucleotides, the CDR3 is TGTGCCAGCAGTCTGCCTTCGGGACAAAACACTGAAGCTTTCTTT. This gives the protein CASSLPSGQNTEAFF.

This clonotype has ten or more counts. The chain couples TRBV5-1 to TRBJ2-1; 9 bases map to TRBD1. This CDR3 contains 15 residues. The germline CDR1 and CDR2 sequences are SGHRS and YFSETQ. Unmatched junction bases numbered 6, after V lost 4 bases and J lost 4 bases. CDR3 residues: CASSPEGQGYNEQFF. The CDR3 nucleotides are TGCGCCAGCAGCCCGGAGGGACAGGGATACAATGAGCAGTTCTTC. Complete variable domain (other parts from reference TRBV5-1 and TRBJ2-1): KAGVTQTPRYLIKTRGQQVTLSCSPISGHRSVSWYQQTPGQGLQFLFEYFSETQRNKGNFPGRFSGRQFSNSRSEMNVSTLELGDSALYLCASSPEGQGYNEQFFGPGTRLTVL.

This clonotype appeared many times. V and J are TRBV9 and TRBJ2-3; a weak D match, TRBD2 (6 bases). Germline V lookup: CDR1 SGDLS, CDR2 YYNGEE. Trimming removed 0 bases at V and 2 bases at J, with 16 bases between. There are 17 residues in the CDR3. The CDR3 loop is CASSVVGGEYITDTQYF. The CDR3 DNA is TGTGCCAGCAGCGTAGTTGGCGGGGAATATATCACAGATACGCAGTATTTT. Supplemented by reference TRBV9 and TRBJ2-3, the full variable domain reads DSGVTQTPKHLITATGQRVTLRCSPRSGDLSVYWYQQSLDQGLQFLIQYYNGEERAKGNILERFSAQQFPDLHSELNLSSLELGDSALYFCASSVVGGEYITDTQYFGPGTRLTVL.

There are many counts of this clonotype. This chain uses TRBV2 with TRBJ2-1, with TRBD2 identical over 7 bases. With V trimmed by 6 bases and J by 1 base, 6 bases remained unmatched. The CDR3 spans 15 residues. CDR1 and CDR2 (germline): SNHLY, FYNNEI. CDR3 nucleotides: TGTGCCAGCAGCCCCGCTAGCGGTTCCTACAATGAGCAGTTCTTC. It encodes CASSPASGSYNEQFF.

This clonotype was seen many times. This chain uses TRBV5-1 with TRBJ2-1, with D possibly being TRBD2 (6 bases). Germline CDR1 is SGHRS and CDR2 is YFSETQ. V lost 0 bases to trimming and J lost 1 base, with 8 bases between them. The CDR3 spans 15 residues. The CDR3 spells CASSLAAGSYNEQFF. CDR3 coding DNA: TGCGCCAGCAGCTTGGCGGCGGGATCCTACAATGAGCAGTTCTTC. The full variable domain, its missing parts supplied by reference TRBV5-1 and TRBJ2-1, is KAGVTQTPRYLIKTRGQQVTLSCSPISGHRSVSWYQQTPGQGLQFLFEYFSETQRNKGNFPGRFSGRQFSNSRSEMNVSTLELGDSALYLCASSLAAGSYNEQFFGPGTRLTVL.

V is TRBV20-1 and J is TRBJ1-2, with TRBD1 identical over 7 bases. Losses at the gene ends were 6 bases for V and 10 bases for J; bases not matched to a gene: 14. The CDR3 extends over 13 amino acids. Germline-derived CDR1 and CDR2 are DFQATT and SNEGSKA (reference sequence). CDR3 in amino acids: CSAQQTGLSDYTF. The CDR3 DNA sequence: TGCAGTGCGCAACAGACAGGGTTATCGGACTACACCTTC.

Ten or more counts support this clonotype. This chain links TRBV12-5 with TRBJ1-2; TRBD1 aligns across 7 bases. The CDR3 totals 14 residues. Looked up from germline, CDR1 is LGHNT and CDR2 is FRNRAP. After removal of 7 bases from V and 7 bases from J, the junction contained 12 bases not matched to a gene. This chain's CDR3 is CASALEDRTTGYTF. The CDR3 DNA is TGTGCTAGTGCCCTCGAGGACAGGACTACTGGCTACACCTTC.

This clonotype showed up many times. This chain links TRBV29-1 with TRBJ1-1; 8 bases align to TRBD1. CDR1 is SQVTM, CDR2 ANQGSEA, per germline. The CDR3 has 13 residues. After removal of 4 bases from V and 7 bases from J, the junction contained 8 bases not matched to a gene. CDR3 DNA sequence: TGCAGCGTTGCGGGACAGGCCCTCCTTGAAGCTTTCTTT. This codes for CSVAGQALLEAFF.

This clonotype has a count of ten or more. V usage is TRBV12-3 or TRBV12-4 and J usage is TRBJ2-1; D gene ambiguous. This CDR3 is 12 amino acids long. V was clipped by 6 bases and J by 8 bases, with 11 bases between them. The CDR3 nucleotides are TGTGCCAGCAGGCCGAACGGGTATGAGCAGTTCTTC. It yields the protein CASRPNGYEQFF.

With regard to this clonotype: This probably arose from a read error, given a far larger clone one base away. The rearrangement joins TRBV6-8 to TRBJ2-2; no reliable D call. Germline CDR1 MNHGY, CDR2 SAAAGT. The CDR3 sequence is 14 residues long. CDR3 coding DNA: TGTGCCAGCAGGGTAAAGGAGAACACCAGGGAGCTGTTTTTT. It specifies CASRVKENTRELFF.

Ten or more counts support this clonotype. This chain links TRBV15 with TRBJ1-5, with 8 bases matching TRBD1. CDR3 length: 15 residues. The germline V gene encodes CDR1 LNHNV and CDR2 YYDKDF (reference sequence). The ends lost 3 bases at V and 6 bases at J; junction bases unmatched: 7. In DNA, the CDR3 is TGTGCCACCAGCAGTGACAGGGGATTGCGTCAGCCCCAGCATTTT. Its protein is CATSSDRGLRQPQHF.